Listed below are T cell receptor beta chains from one sample, sequenced in a study of blood T cells in healthy people across ages. TCRdb used MiXCR to reprocess the 5' RACE reads, holding one entry per CDR3 protein. The sample holds roughly 650,000 distinct CDR3 sequences, about 30% seen once. The sequenced sample was blood. The receptors were sampled from a woman older than 75 in good health. The CDR3 runs from the conserved cysteine through the conserved F or W. Each record gives: D gene, J gene, clone size, V gene, CDR3 protein, CDR3 DNA. D genes are given only for firm matches. The size of a clone is reported for some rows only, either as once, few or many, or as a class for expanded clones.

TRBD2 | TRBJ2-1 | NA | TRBV12-3/TRBV12-4 | CASSLSGVEKQFF | TGTGCCAGCAGTTTAAGCGGGGTGGAAAAGCAGTTCTTC
NA | TRBJ1-2 | many | TRBV24-1 | CATSDSHIAGGYTF | TGTGCCACCAGTGATTCGCACATCGCGGGCGGCTACACCTTC
NA | TRBJ2-1 | many | TRBV20-1 | CSARDGGSYNEQFF | TGCAGTGCTAGAGATGGGGGGTCCTACAATGAGCAGTTCTTC
NA | TRBJ2-7 | many | TRBV9 | CASSSGGGEVTPYFYEQYF | TGTGCCAGCAGCTCCGGAGGAGGGGAAGTTACCCCTTATTTCTACGAGCAGTACTTC
NA | TRBJ1-1 | NA | TRBV4-1 | CASSQESGLNTKAFF | TGCGCCAGCAGCCAAGAATCGGGGTTGAACACTAAAGCTTTCTTT
NA | TRBJ2-3 | few | TRBV5-1 | CASSLVLATDTQYF | TGCGCCAGCAGCTTGGTTCTAGCGACAGATACGCAGTATTTT
NA | TRBJ2-1 | NA | TRBV6-2/TRBV6-3 | CASSYSGLSYNEQFF | TGTGCCAGCAGTTACTCGGGACTCTCCTACAATGAGCAGTTCTTC
TRBD1 | TRBJ2-4 | many | TRBV5-1 | CASSIDRGVAKNIQYF | TGCGCCAGCAGCATAGACAGGGGAGTAGCCAAAAACATTCAGTACTTC
NA | TRBJ2-5 | few | TRBV7-6 | CASSLAAVAVQETQYF | TGTGCCAGCAGCTTAGCGGCGGTGGCGGTCCAAGAGACCCAGTACTTC
TRBD2 | TRBJ2-1 | many | TRBV5-1 | CASSPAGGVEQFF | TGCGCCAGCAGCCCAGCGGGGGGCGTAGAGCAGTTCTTC
TRBD2 | TRBJ2-5 | many | TRBV20-1 | CSARPSGPNQETQYF | TGCAGTGCTAGGCCTAGCGGGCCTAATCAAGAGACCCAGTACTTC
NA | TRBJ2-5 | many | TRBV18 | CASSPRGRETQYF | TGTGCCAGCTCACCCCGGGGACGAGAGACCCAGTACTTC
NA | TRBJ2-1 | many | TRBV7-3 | CASSWGSSYNEQFF | TGTGCCTCTAGTTGGGGGAGCTCCTACAATGAGCAGTTCTTC
TRBD1 | TRBJ1-2 | NA | TRBV28 | CASSGGRGPPGGYTF | TGTGCCAGCAGTGGGGGTAGGGGGCCTCCCGGAGGCTACACCTTC
NA | TRBJ2-7 | NA | TRBV18 | CASSPQGQAAYEQYF | TGTGCCAGCTCACCTCAGGGGCAAGCCGCCTACGAGCAGTACTTC
NA | TRBJ1-2 | many | TRBV12-3/TRBV12-4 | CASGWAGANYGYTF | TGTGCCAGTGGTTGGGCAGGGGCTAACTATGGCTACACCTTC
TRBD2 | TRBJ2-1 | NA | TRBV7-8 | CASSFGLVNEQFF | TGTGCCAGCAGCTTTGGACTAGTGAATGAGCAGTTCTTC
NA | TRBJ2-1 | many | TRBV5-6 | CATTLGLIYNEQFF | TGTGCCACCACCTTGGGACTGATTTACAATGAGCAGTTCTTC
TRBD2 | TRBJ2-1 | many | TRBV2 | CASIFTSGYNEQFF | TGTGCCAGCATCTTTACTAGCGGTTACAATGAGCAGTTCTTC
TRBD1 | TRBJ2-3 | many | TRBV5-1 | CASSRDRGADTQYF | TGCGCCAGCAGTAGGGACAGGGGTGCAGATACGCAGTATTTT
NA | TRBJ1-1 | NA | TRBV6-6 | CALGSSTVNTEAFF | TGTGCCCTAGGAAGCTCGACAGTGAACACTGAAGCTTTCTTT
TRBD2 | TRBJ2-1 | NA | TRBV5-1 | CASSLGAGKYNEQFF | TGCGCCAGCAGCTTAGGAGCGGGGAAGTACAATGAGCAGTTCTTC
NA | TRBJ2-1 | NA | TRBV7-3 | CASSAQGRYDEQFF | TGTGCCAGCAGCGCTCAGGGGCGTTACGATGAGCAGTTCTTC
NA | TRBJ2-5 | NA | TRBV11-2 | CASGLGVYQETQYF | TGTGCCAGCGGCTTAGGGGTTTACCAAGAGACCCAGTACTTC
TRBD2 | TRBJ2-7 | NA | TRBV5-1 | CASSPAGGASEQYF | TGCGCCAGCAGCCCGGCGGGGGGGGCCAGTGAGCAGTACTTC
TRBD1 | TRBJ1-2 | NA | TRBV25-1 | CASSEDRGYGYTF | TGTGCCAGCAGTGAAGACAGGGGGTATGGCTACACCTTC
TRBD1 | TRBJ2-5 | many | TRBV11-2 | CASNTRKGAQETQYF | TGTGCCAGCAACACCCGAAAGGGGGCCCAAGAGACCCAGTACTTC
NA | TRBJ1-1 | many | TRBV20-1 | CSAGRPGGGIDTEAFF | TGCAGTGCTGGGAGGCCCGGGGGCGGAATCGATACTGAAGCTTTCTTT
TRBD2 | TRBJ2-3 | few | TRBV12-3/TRBV12-4 | CASSRTSGSFTDTQYF | TGTGCCAGCAGTCGGACTAGCGGGAGTTTTACAGATACGCAGTATTTT
TRBD1 | TRBJ2-1 | NA | TRBV24-1 | CATSERGQGASDEQFF | TGTGCCACCAGTGAACGTGGACAGGGGGCTAGCGATGAGCAGTTCTTC
NA | TRBJ2-1 | many | TRBV7-2 | CASSLISYNEQFF | TGTGCCAGCAGTCTCATTTCCTACAATGAGCAGTTCTTC
NA | TRBJ2-2 | many | TRBV7-2 | CASSIKNIRRNTGELFF | TGTGCCAGCAGCATAAAGAATATCCGGAGGAACACCGGGGAGCTGTTTTTT
NA | TRBJ1-2 | many | TRBV5-1 | CASSLEGRRGGYTF | TGCGCCAGCAGCTTGGAGGGGCGTAGGGGAGGCTACACCTTC
NA | TRBJ2-2 | NA | TRBV6-1 | CASLRWGIPRELFF | TGTGCCAGCTTGAGGTGGGGGATACCGAGGGAGCTGTTTTTT
TRBD2 | TRBJ2-5 | NA | TRBV5-5 | CASSFLAGVGMETQYF | TGTGCCAGCAGCTTCCTAGCGGGAGTTGGTATGGAGACCCAGTACTTC
NA | TRBJ1-4 | NA | TRBV9 | CASSVDLGTNEKLFF | TGTGCCAGCAGCGTTGACTTAGGAACTAATGAAAAACTGTTTTTT
NA | TRBJ1-6 | once | TRBV21-1 | CASSKVTGPYNSPLHF | TGTGCCAGCAGCAAAGTAACAGGACCGTATAATTCACCCCTCCACTTT
NA | TRBJ2-5 | many | TRBV27 | CASSPDWGETQYF | TGTGCCAGCAGTCCAGACTGGGGCGAGACCCAGTACTTC
NA | TRBJ2-7 | NA | TRBV30 | CAWNRNNYEQYF | TGTGCCTGGAATAGGAACAACTACGAGCAGTACTTC
TRBD1 | TRBJ2-5 | many | TRBV9 | CASSPRDRQETQYF | TGTGCCAGCAGCCCTCGGGACAGACAAGAGACCCAGTACTTC